One and the same sample provided the 21 T cell receptor beta chains below, sequenced in a study of T cell changes during pregnancy in multiple sclerosis. Libraries were prepared by immunoSEQ multiplex PCR; TCRdb keeps only in-frame clonotypes and omits some of them. This sample yields tens of thousands of clones, of which 96% are seen a single time; 2% to 2.5% belongs to the top ten. Source: CD8+ T cells from peripheral blood mononuclear cells, taken after pregnancy. The receptors were sampled from a female donor with multiple sclerosis, enrolled in a pregnancy study.

The rearrangement links TRBV6-5 to TRBJ2-7; TRBD1 matches at 9 bases. The germline V gene has CDR1 MNHEY and CDR2 SVGAGI. The CDR3 loop spans 13 amino acids. J lost 7 bases, V lost 6 bases, and 7 bases had no gene match. The CDR3 sequence: CASRTGGAGEQYF. In DNA, the CDR3 is TGTGCCAGCAGAACAGGGGGCGCGGGAGAGCAGTACTTC.

This chain joins TRBV28 and TRBJ1-5; D uncertain. This CDR3 has 13 residues. Germline loops: CDR1 MDHEN, CDR2 SYDVKM. V was cut by 2 bases and J by 4 bases, with 6 bases left in between. The CDR3 coding sequence is TGTGCCAGCAGTTTAGGGAGTAATCAGCCCCAGCATTTT. It encodes CASSLGSNQPQHF.

J is TRBJ2-1 and V is TRBV27; 7 positions match TRBD2. V was clipped by 6 bases and J by 5 bases; unmatched bases: 7. CDR1 and CDR2 from the germline V gene are MNHEY and SMNVEV (reference sequence). The CDR3 loop spans 14 amino acids. CDR3 nucleotide sequence: TGTGCCAGCAGGATCGGGACTAATAACAATGAGCAGTTCTTC. Residues: CASRIGTNNNEQFF.

The chain links TRBV28 to TRBJ1-5, with D possibly TRBD1 on 6 matching bases. V lost 3 bases and J 7 bases, leaving 13 bases between the germline ends. The CDR3 is 14 amino acids. Germline V gives CDR1 MDHEN, CDR2 SYDVKM. DNA for the CDR3: TGTGCCAGCAGTTTTGGGCAGGGACACCAGCCCCAGCATTTT. Translating gives CASSFGQGHQPQHF.

This clone came up once. The V gene is TRBV7-8, the J gene TRBJ2-6; D is uncertain. This CDR3 has 15 amino acids. Trimming took 3 bases from V and 0 from J, leaving 6 bases between them. Germline values: CDR1 SGHVS, CDR2 FQNEAQ. This chain's CDR3 is CASSFASSGANVLTF. The CDR3 region has the DNA TGTGCCAGCAGCTTTGCCAGCTCTGGGGCCAACGTCCTGACTTTC.

In this sample, this clone turned up once. The gene calls are TRBV10-3 and TRBJ2-5; D might be TRBD1 (6 bases). Trimming shortened V by 0 bases and J by 0 bases, and 14 bases separated the two germline ends. The CDR3 loop spans 17 amino acids. The germline CDR1 and CDR2 sequences are ENHRY and SYGVKD. The CDR3 protein is CAISESEGQMYQETQYF. The DNA for the CDR3 is TGTGCCATCAGTGAGTCCGAAGGACAGATGTACCAAGAGACCCAGTACTTC.

This clone qualifies as large. The chain links TRBV4-1 to TRBJ1-5; 8 bases are a match to TRBD1. The CDR3 length is 16 residues. Germline-derived CDR1 and CDR2 are MGHRA and YSYEKL. The junction had 7 bases not matched to a gene; V was cut back by 1 base and J by 5 bases. The CDR3 DNA reads TGCGCCAGCAGCCAAGGCGGGACAGGTAGGGATCAGCCCCAGCATTTT. Protein: CASSQGGTGRDQPQHF.

V and J are TRBV7-6 and TRBJ2-3, with 9 bases matching TRBD2. CDR1 SGHVS and CDR2 FNYEAQ come from the germline V gene. The CDR3 sequence is 13 residues long. Trimming cost V 5 bases and J 10 bases; bases outside gene matches: 7. The CDR3, as DNA: TGTGCCAGCAGCCCCGTAGCGGGAGTGGCGCAGTATTTT. Residues: CASSPVAGVAQYF.

This clone was seen a single time. The chain uses TRBV4-1 and TRBJ2-3, with D perhaps matching TRBD2 (6 bases). Between the trimmed V and J ends, which lost 0 bases and 5 bases, there was a span of 18 bases. This CDR3 contains 17 residues. Germline V gene sequence: CDR1 MGHRA, CDR2 YSYEKL. CDR3 in amino acids: CASSQENSSGRRDTQYF. Here the CDR3 DNA reads TGCGCCAGCAGCCAAGAAAATTCCAGCGGGCGTCGAGATACGCAGTATTTT.

This clone was detected only once. The chain combines TRBV9 with TRBJ2-2, with D possibly matching TRBD2 (5 bases). This CDR3 is built from 16 residues. Germline values: CDR1 SGDLS, CDR2 YYNGEE. Trimming removed 1 base from V and 0 bases from J, with 10 bases in between. CDR3 region: CASSVNPAANTGELFF. The CDR3 nucleotides read TGTGCCAGCAGCGTAAATCCAGCGGCGAACACCGGGGAGCTGTTTTTT.

As concerns this clone: The same CDR3 arises from other DNA sequences in this sample as well. The chain couples TRBV28 to TRBJ2-7; possibly TRBD1 for D (5 bases). Germline CDR1 reads MDHEN; CDR2 reads SYDVKM. There are 13 residues in the CDR3. V dropped 3 bases and J dropped 4 bases, with 10 bases sitting between them. The CDR3 DNA reads TGTGCCAGCAGTTTTCCAGGGTCTTACGAGCAGTACTTC. Residues: CASSFPGSYEQYF.

The V call is TRBV7-3, the J call TRBJ2-2, with 7 bases aligning to TRBD2. Unmatched junction bases numbered 2, after V lost 4 bases and J lost 6 bases. Germline V gene data show CDR1 as SGHTA and CDR2 as FQGTGA. The CDR3 has 13 residues. Here the CDR3 DNA reads TGTGCCAGCAGCTCCAGCGGGGCCGGGGAGCTGTTTTTT. Translating gives CASSSSGAGELFF.

CDR3 bases: TGTGCCAGTAGTATGGACATACTGGGCTCCTACGAGCAGTACTTC. Amino acid sequence: CASSMDILGSYEQYF. This sequence joins TRBV19 and TRBJ2-7; tentative D call: TRBD1 (5 bases). Trimming removed 3 bases at V and 0 bases at J, with 12 bases between. Germline CDR1 is LNHDA and CDR2 is SQIVND (reference sequence). The length of the CDR3 is 15 residues.

This clone was seen just once. The V gene is TRBV9, the J gene TRBJ2-3; 8 nucleotides align to TRBD1. Unmatched junction bases numbered 5, after V lost 5 bases and J lost 0 bases. The CDR3 length is 15 residues. From germline, CDR1 is SGDLS and CDR2 YYNGEE. The DNA for the CDR3 is TGTGCCAGCAGAGATGACAGGGGTAGCACAGATACGCAGTATTTT. Translation: CASRDDRGSTDTQYF. Complete variable domain (other parts from reference TRBV9 and TRBJ2-3): DSGVTQTPKHLITATGQRVTLRCSPRSGDLSVYWYQQSLDQGLQFLIQYYNGEERAKGNILERFSAQQFPDLHSELNLSSLELGDSALYFCASRDDRGSTDTQYFGPGTRLTVL.

V usage is TRBV27 and J usage is TRBJ1-1; D is perhaps TRBD1 (5 bases). CDR1 and CDR2 from the germline V gene are MNHEY and SMNVEV (reference sequence). Trimming stripped 5 bases from V and 0 bases from J, with 7 bases between. CDR3 length: 13 residues. CDR3 sequence (DNA): TGTGCCAGCAGTGTAGGGGTGAACACTGAAGCTTTCTTT. Translated, it gives CASSVGVNTEAFF.

The genes are TRBV4-1 and TRBJ1-2; TRBD1 aligns across 10 bases. Germline V gene data show CDR1 as MGHRA and CDR2 as YSYEKL. The ends lost 6 bases at V and 3 bases at J; junction bases unmatched: 16. This CDR3 region has 18 residues. Here the CDR3 DNA reads TGCGCCAGCAGTCTCCCCGACAGGGGGCTCCCCGCTGACTATGGCTACACCTTC. Amino acid sequence: CASSLPDRGLPADYGYTF.

The chain employs TRBV30 and TRBJ2-3; 10 nucleotides line up with TRBD2. The CDR3 spans 12 residues. CDR1 is GTSNPN and CDR2 is SVGIG in the germline V gene (reference sequence). Trimming cost V 4 bases and J 7 bases; bases outside gene matches: 2. Here the CDR3 reads CAWTSGSHTQYF. CDR3 bases: TGTGCCTGGACTAGCGGGAGTCATACGCAGTATTTT.

The chain links TRBV7-9 to TRBJ1-5, with a possible D match to TRBD1 (6 bases). Trimming pared 1 base from V and 0 bases from J, leaving 13 bases between. The germline CDR1 and CDR2 sequences are SEHNR and FQNEAQ (reference sequence). This CDR3 has 17 amino acids. The CDR3 region has the DNA TGTGCCAGCAGCTTAGAGGTTGGACAGTATAGCAATCAGCCCCAGCATTTT. Its translation is CASSLEVGQYSNQPQHF.

The rearrangement joins TRBV14 to TRBJ2-3, with D hard to call. Trimming pared 3 bases from V and 0 bases from J, leaving 13 bases between. This CDR3 has 16 residues. Germline V gene data show CDR1 as SGHDN and CDR2 as FVKESK. The chain's CDR3 is CASSQVGGTSTDTQYF. The CDR3 DNA is TGTGCCAGCAGCCAGGTTGGCGGAACTAGCACAGATACGCAGTATTTT.

V and J are TRBV7-9 and TRBJ1-2; D not resolved. Germline CDR1 reads SEHNR; CDR2 reads FQNEAQ (reference sequence). Between the trimmed V and J ends, which lost 4 bases and 1 base, there was a span of 7 bases. The CDR3 contains 13 residues. The DNA for the CDR3 is TGTGCCAGCAGCTCGGGTTATAACTATGGCTACACCTTC. This codes for CASSSGYNYGYTF.

The chain combines TRBV27 with TRBJ1-2; D unclear. The V gene lost 2 bases and the J gene lost 3 bases, with 10 bases spanning the gap. Germline values: CDR1 MNHEY, CDR2 SMNVEV (reference sequence). The CDR3 is 14 amino acids. The CDR3 sequence: CASSLTVGDYGYTF. CDR3 nucleotides: TGTGCCAGCAGTTTAACGGTCGGGGACTATGGCTACACCTTC.